Shown below are 18 T cell receptor beta chains from a single sample sequenced in a study of T-cell memory formation after mild COVID-19. In TCRdb, the 5' RACE reads were re-called with MiXCR into one record per CDR3 protein. The sample yields under 250,000 distinct CDR3 sequences, around 25% seen once. Sequencing was performed on PBMCs or a T cell subset sorted from them (not recorded which). The source of these receptors is an adult woman who had mild COVID-19 (a few samples of this study predate the infection). Cell type and time point are not known.

This clonotype came up a few times. This sequence joins TRBV3-1 and TRBJ2-5, with no clear D. Germline V lookup: CDR1 LGHDT, CDR2 YNNKEL (reference sequence). Trimming took off 3 bases at V and 1 base at J, with 6 bases between the two ends. The CDR3 length is 13 residues. CDR3 loop: CASSQVSQETQYF. The CDR3 DNA reads TGTGCCAGCAGCCAGGTCAGCCAAGAGACCCAGTACTTC.

This clonotype was seen a single time. J is TRBJ1-1 and V is TRBV3-1; no clear D gene. The CDR3 has 13 amino acids. V lost 0 bases to trimming and J lost 10 bases, with 12 bases between them. The germline CDR1 and CDR2 sequences are LGHDT and YNNKEL (reference sequence). In DNA, the CDR3 is TGTGCCAGCAGCCAAGAGACGGGGAAAGGAGCTTTCTTT. Protein product: CASSQETGKGAFF.

The chain uses TRBV7-3 and TRBJ2-1; 8 bases align to TRBD2. The CDR3 totals 16 residues. J lost 0 bases, V lost 5 bases, and 6 bases had no gene match. Germline values: CDR1 SGHTA, CDR2 FQGTGA. The CDR3 here is CASSPTSASSYNEQFF. The CDR3 region has the DNA TGTGCCAGCAGCCCGACTAGCGCGAGCTCCTACAATGAGCAGTTCTTC.

This clonotype was observed a handful of times. The V call is TRBV7-9, the J call TRBJ2-7, with TRBD1 matching over 12 bases. The V segment lost 3 bases and the J segment 3 bases; nucleotides outside the gene matches: 3. The CDR3 is 15 amino acids. Germline CDR1 reads SEHNR; CDR2 reads FQNEAQ (reference sequence). For the CDR3, the DNA is TGTGCCAGCAGCTTCGGGACAGGGGGCGTCTACGAGCAGTACTTC. Its translation: CASSFGTGGVYEQYF.

The chain links TRBV15 to TRBJ1-2, with D unclear. This CDR3 comprises 15 residues. V lost 1 base and J 8 bases, leaving 17 bases between the germline ends. The germline V gene has CDR1 LNHNV and CDR2 YYDKDF (reference sequence). The CDR3 loop reads CATSRGEVGPLGYTF. The CDR3 coding sequence is TGTGCCACCAGCAGAGGAGAGGTTGGGCCCCTCGGCTACACCTTC. Complete variable domain (other parts from reference TRBV15 and TRBJ1-2): DAMVIQNPRYQVTQFGKPVTLSCSQTLNHNVMYWYQQKSSQAPKLLFHYYDKDFNNEADTPDNFQSRRPNTSFCFLDIRSPGLGDTAMYLCATSRGEVGPLGYTFGSGTRLTVV.

The chain carries TRBV5-5 and TRBJ2-1, with D maybe TRBD2 (7 bases). The V gene's germline CDR1 is SGHKS and CDR2 YYEKEE (reference sequence). With 1 base removed from V and 9 bases from J, the gap between germline ends came to 11 bases. The CDR3 loop spans 13 amino acids. The DNA for the CDR3 is TGTGCCAGCAGCTTGAGGGGGGGTGGTGAGCAGTTCTTC. Its translation is CASSLRGGGEQFF.

This clonotype was detected only a few times. The chain recombines TRBV20-1 with TRBJ2-5, with TRBD1 as a possible D gene (5 bases). CDR1 is DFQATT and CDR2 is SNEGSKA in the germline V gene (reference sequence). Deletions cut 6 bases from V and 1 base from J, with 9 bases between. The length of the CDR3 is 12 residues. This chain's CDR3 is CSAGHRQETQYF. CDR3 DNA sequence: TGCAGTGCCGGACACCGCCAAGAGACCCAGTACTTC.

The genes are TRBV5-1 and TRBJ2-1; no clear D gene. CDR1 is SGHRS and CDR2 is YFSETQ in the germline V gene. The germline V and J ends were trimmed by 2 bases and 0 bases, with 12 bases remaining between them. The CDR3 sequence is 16 residues long. For the CDR3, the DNA is TGCGCCAGCAGCTTCTGGAACCCGAGCTCCTACAATGAGCAGTTCTTC. It encodes CASSFWNPSSYNEQFF.

A note on this clonotype: One junction end does not reproduce the germline sequence, and a read error may be involved. In DNA, the CDR3 is TGTGCCAGCAGCTTAGGAAGGACAGGGTCAGATACGCAGTATTTT. Its protein is CASSLGRTGSDTQYF. The chain links TRBV12-3 or TRBV12-4 to TRBJ2-3; 8 bases map to TRBD1. This CDR3 has 15 amino acids.

V and J are TRBV29-1 and TRBJ2-1; 13 nucleotides align to TRBD2. With 4 bases clipped from V and 3 bases from J, the junction kept 12 bases outside the gene matches. The CDR3 totals 18 residues. CDR1 is SQVTM, CDR2 ANQGSEA, per germline. In nucleotides, the CDR3 is TGCAGCGTTGGGGGACTAGCGGGGCGCCCATCCTACTACAATGAGCAGTTCTTC. It translates to CSVGGLAGRPSYYNEQFF.

The chain couples TRBV12-3 or TRBV12-4 to TRBJ2-1, with TRBD2 identical over 9 bases. There are 17 residues in the CDR3. Trimming took 5 bases from V and 0 from J; bases not matched to a gene: 8. CDR3 DNA sequence: TGTGCCAGCAGTCTGCCGCAGCGGGGGGACTCCTACAATGAGCAGTTCTTC. It translates to CASSLPQRGDSYNEQFF.

V and J are TRBV29-1 and TRBJ1-2, with D maybe TRBD1 (5 bases). With 6 bases removed from V and 0 bases from J, the gap between germline ends came to 20 bases. Germline V CDR1 and CDR2: SQVTM, ANQGSEA. The CDR3 runs to 16 residues. The CDR3 nucleotides are TGCAGCGTAGTAAAGTGGGACGGCCGGGCTAACTATGGCTACACCTTC. It is translated as CSVVKWDGRANYGYTF. Full variable domain (missing parts from reference TRBV29-1 and TRBJ1-2): SAVISQKPSRDICQRGTSLTIQCQVDSQVTMMFWYRQQPGQSLTLIATANQGSEATYESGFVIDKFPISRPNLTFSTLTVSNMSPEDSSIYLCSVVKWDGRANYGYTFGSGTRLTVV.

The genes are TRBV12-3 or TRBV12-4 and TRBJ1-1; weak D call: TRBD1 (5 bases). V lost 6 bases and J lost 4, with 15 bases in between. There are 14 residues in the CDR3. CDR3 coding DNA: TGTGCCAGCAGGGAAGGGGATCTGGGCACTGAAGCTTTCTTT. Amino acid sequence: CASREGDLGTEAFF.

The CDR3 region is CATRNKTDPPANEQFF. Here the CDR3 DNA reads TGTGCCACCAGAAATAAAACGGACCCACCGGCCAATGAGCAGTTCTTC. The chain carries TRBV15 and TRBJ2-1; D gene ambiguous. V dropped 6 bases and J dropped 6 bases, with 21 bases sitting between them. CDR1 is LNHNV, CDR2 YYDKDF, per germline (reference sequence). The CDR3 length is 16 residues. Full variable domain (missing parts from reference TRBV15 and TRBJ2-1): DAMVIQNPRYQVTQFGKPVTLSCSQTLNHNVMYWYQQKSSQAPKLLFHYYDKDFNNEADTPDNFQSRRPNTSFCFLDIRSPGLGDTAMYLCATRNKTDPPANEQFFGPGTRLTVL.

This chain links TRBV20-1 with TRBJ1-6, with D possibly TRBD1 on 5 matching bases. Germline loops: CDR1 DFQATT, CDR2 SNEGSKA (reference sequence). V lost 0 bases, J lost 10 bases, and 10 bases lay in between. The CDR3 is 13 amino acids. Written as DNA, the CDR3 is TGCAGTGCTAGAGATGGGGCCTTCTCACCCCTCCACTTT. Translated: CSARDGAFSPLHF.

The chain joins TRBV4-3 to TRBJ1-2, with D perhaps matching TRBD1 (6 bases). CDR1 LGHNA and CDR2 YSLEER come from the germline V gene. Trimming removed 1 base from V and 10 bases from J, with 22 bases in between. The CDR3 sequence is 16 residues long. The CDR3 region is CASSQGYGSRGWDYTF. Written as DNA, the CDR3 is TGCGCCAGCAGCCAAGGGTATGGGTCCAGGGGATGGGACTACACCTTC.

V usage is TRBV19 and J usage is TRBJ2-1, with D tentatively TRBD2 (6 bases). Germline V gene lookup returns CDR1 LNHDA and CDR2 SQIVND (reference sequence). The V gene lost 0 bases and the J gene lost 4 bases, with 13 bases spanning the gap. This CDR3 is 16 amino acids long. The CDR3 region is CASSIESGTSYNEQFF. As DNA, the CDR3 is TGTGCCAGTAGTATAGAATCTGGGACTTCATACAATGAGCAGTTCTTC.

This clonotype was recorded only once. This sequence joins TRBV7-2 and TRBJ2-7; 11 bases are shared with TRBD1. From germline, CDR1 is SGHTA and CDR2 FQGNSA. The junction had 8 bases not matched to a gene; V was cut back by 6 bases and J by 4 bases. The CDR3 is 15 amino acids. In DNA form, the CDR3 reads TGTGCCAGCAGTTCCTGGACAGGGGGCGGGTACGAGCAGTACTTC. Amino acids: CASSSWTGGGYEQYF.